The 16 T cell receptor beta chains listed next were all sequenced from one sample in a study of Ad26.COV2.S vaccination and SARS-CoV-2 variants. Treatment here: around 19 received Ad26.COV2.S at low or high dose, single or two shots; about five received placebo; per-sample allocation not given. Vaccine and placebo recipients were sampled on day 63 after the first injection. Using immunoSEQ multiplex PCR, the repertoire was profiled, and TCRdb retains in-frame clones only, with some absent. This sample carries some 330,000 clones, roughly 90% of them seen once, and the ten largest clones take about 5%. Sequencing used peripheral blood, obtained in a trial of Ad26.COV2.S vaccine versus placebo. These receptors all come from a person aged 18 to 65 who received the Ad26.COV2.S COVID-19 vaccine or a placebo.

The chain has TRBV6-2 or TRBV6-3 and TRBJ1-2; TRBD1 might be the D (5 bases). V was clipped by 0 bases and J by 4 bases, with 12 bases between them. Germline CDR1 is MNHEY and CDR2 is SVGEGT. The CDR3 is made up of 15 amino acids. The CDR3 DNA reads as TGTGCCAGCAGTTACTCGACAGAGTCGGTCTATGGCTACACCTTC. Translated, it gives CASSYSTESVYGYTF.

V usage is TRBV28 and J usage is TRBJ1-4; D unclear. The CDR3 totals 16 residues. The germline V and J ends were trimmed by 5 bases and 4 bases, with 17 bases remaining between them. From germline, CDR1 is MDHEN and CDR2 SYDVKM. The CDR3 DNA is TGTGCCAGCAGTGCAAAAAGGAGAATAGATAATGAAAAACTGTTTTTT. It yields the protein CASSAKRRIDNEKLFF. Using reference TRBV28 and TRBJ1-4 for the parts outside the CDR3, the full variable domain is DVKVTQSSRYLVKRTGEKVFLECVQDMDHENMFWYRQDPGLGLRLIYFSYDVKMKEKGDIPEGYSVSREKKERFSLILESASTNQTSMYLCASSAKRRIDNEKLFFGSGTQLSVL.

CDR3 region: CASSPDVVSINEKLFF. The CDR3 DNA reads TGTGCCAGCTCACCTGATGTGGTGAGCATTAATGAAAAACTGTTTTTT. The chain joins TRBV18 to TRBJ1-4, with D uncertain. The CDR3 has 16 residues. With 3 bases removed from V and 4 bases from J, the gap between germline ends came to 15 bases. CDR1 is KGHSH, CDR2 LQKENI, per germline.

The rearrangement joins TRBV5-1 to TRBJ2-2; D ambiguous. This CDR3 comprises 15 residues. CDR1 is SGHRS, CDR2 YFSETQ, per germline. The V end lost 1 base, the J end lost 0 bases, and 7 bases lay between the germline ends. For the CDR3, the DNA is TGCGCCAGCAGCTTGAGTACCCCGAACACCGGGGAGCTGTTTTTT. Translated: CASSLSTPNTGELFF. Drawing the rest from reference TRBV5-1 and TRBJ2-2, the complete variable domain is KAGVTQTPRYLIKTRGQQVTLSCSPISGHRSVSWYQQTPGQGLQFLFEYFSETQRNKGNFPGRFSGRQFSNSRSEMNVSTLELGDSALYLCASSLSTPNTGELFFGEGSRLTVL.

This sequence joins TRBV18 and TRBJ1-5; perhaps TRBD1 as D (6 bases). Deletions cut 3 bases from V and 4 bases from J, with 7 bases between. This CDR3 region has 13 residues. Germline assignment: CDR1 KGHSH and CDR2 LQKENI. CDR3 in amino acids: CASSPTGNQPQHF. For the CDR3, the DNA is TGTGCCAGCTCACCTACAGGGAATCAGCCCCAGCATTTT.

This clone came up once. The gene calls are TRBV7-6 and TRBJ1-5, with 7 bases lining up with TRBD1. The germline V gene has CDR1 SGHVS and CDR2 FNYEAQ. CDR3 size: 14 residues. J was trimmed by 3 bases and V by 3 bases; bases with no gene match: 2. This chain's CDR3 is CASSFDRDNQPQHF. The CDR3 DNA is TGTGCCAGCAGCTTCGACAGGGACAATCAGCCCCAGCATTTT.

DNA for the CDR3: TGCAGCGTTGAAGATTTGTTAGAGGGGGACGAATCACAAAGCCCAAACTATGGCTACACCTTC. Encoded protein: CSVEDLLEGDESQSPNYGYTF. The J gene is TRBJ1-2, the V gene TRBV29-1; possibly TRBD1 for D (6 bases). Trimming took 0 bases from V and 2 from J, leaving 31 bases between them. The CDR3 is 21 amino acids. Germline V CDR1 and CDR2: SQVTM, ANQGSEA.

V is TRBV7-2 and J is TRBJ2-1, with no clear D. CDR1 is SGHTA and CDR2 is FQGNSA in the germline V gene. Trimming pared 0 bases from V and 13 bases from J, leaving 13 bases between. The CDR3 loop spans 13 amino acids. The CDR3 loop reads CASSLAPKGNQFF. CDR3 sequence (DNA): TGTGCCAGCAGCTTAGCGCCAAAGGGAAATCAGTTCTTC.

V and J are TRBV19 and TRBJ1-4, with a weak D call TRBD1 (5 bases). The CDR3 contains 14 residues. Germline V gene lookup returns CDR1 LNHDA and CDR2 SQIVND (reference sequence). Trimming stripped 5 bases from V and 8 bases from J, with 15 bases between. This CDR3 is CASSPGRGWEKLFF. The CDR3 DNA is TGTGCCAGTAGTCCTGGACGGGGGTGGGAAAAACTGTTTTTT.

The V call is TRBV4-1, the J call TRBJ2-3; D is unresolved. In germline, CDR1 is MGHRA, CDR2 YSYEKL. The V end was cut by 1 base, the J end by 2 bases, with 1 base between. The CDR3 loop spans 12 amino acids. The CDR3 DNA follows: TGCGCCAGCAGCCAAGTCACAGATACGCAGTATTTT. This gives the protein CASSQVTDTQYF.

V is TRBV5-8 and J is TRBJ1-1; D remains unclear. CDR1 and CDR2 from the germline V gene are SGHTS and YDEGEE. CDR3 length: 17 amino acids. The V end was cut by 2 bases, the J end by 1 base, with 18 bases between. This chain's CDR3 is CASSFKLGAHPNTEAFF. The DNA of the CDR3 is TGTGCCAGCAGCTTCAAGCTAGGTGCCCATCCGAACACTGAAGCTTTCTTT.

The genes are TRBV2 and TRBJ2-7, with D perhaps assigned TRBD1 or TRBD2 (5 bases each). Trimming shortened V by 1 base and J by 2 bases, and 9 bases separated the two germline ends. Germline CDR1 and CDR2: SNHLY and FYNNEI. This CDR3 has 14 residues. The CDR3 DNA is TGTGCCAGCAGTGAAGGGGACGGGCCCTACGAGCAGTACGTC. Translation gives CASSEGDGPYEQYV.

The chain recombines TRBV14 with TRBJ1-2; D is perhaps TRBD1 (5 bases). The CDR3 extends over 12 amino acids. From germline, CDR1 is SGHDN and CDR2 FVKESK. V lost 9 bases, J lost 8 bases, and 16 bases lay in between. The CDR3 nucleotides read TGTGCCAGTAGGGGAGGCCGAGGGGGCTACACCTTC. It codes for CASRGGRGGYTF.

V and J are TRBV4-3 and TRBJ2-2, with D possibly called TRBD1 or TRBD2 (5 bases each). V lost 3 bases and J 6 bases, leaving 14 bases between the germline ends. The CDR3 is made up of 15 amino acids. From germline, CDR1 is LGHNA and CDR2 YSLEER. The CDR3 nucleotides are TGCGCCAGCAGCCACAACGAGGGGTACGCCGGGGAGCTGTTTTTT. Translation gives CASSHNEGYAGELFF.

The chain employs TRBV19 and TRBJ1-5; perhaps TRBD1 as D (6 bases). Trimming removed 4 bases at V and 3 bases at J, with 13 bases between. The CDR3 extends over 15 amino acids. Germline lookup yields CDR1 LNHDA and CDR2 SQIVND (reference sequence). The DNA for the CDR3 is TGTGCCAGTAGTAATGGGGGGGCCTACAATCAGCCCCAGCATTTT. Translating gives CASSNGGAYNQPQHF.

Only one count was recorded for this clone. The chain combines TRBV7-2 with TRBJ2-5; no clear D. Germline lookup yields CDR1 SGHTA and CDR2 FQGNSA. Trimming shortened V by 4 bases and J by 0 bases, and 12 bases separated the two germline ends. CDR3 length equals 15 residues. This chain's CDR3 is CASSSFGVYQETQYF. The CDR3 DNA follows: TGTGCCAGCAGCTCGTTTGGGGTTTACCAAGAGACCCAGTACTTC.